Listed below are T cell receptor beta chains from one sample, sequenced in a study of blood T cell repertoires in COVID-19. Measured with immunoSEQ multiplex PCR; TCRdb has only the in-frame clones, and not every one. This sample has tens of thousands of clones, with about 72% found just once. The sample comprised peripheral blood. These receptor sequences come from a woman older than 75 with acute or convalescent COVID-19. Both conserved end residues are part of each CDR3. A D gene is named only where the DNA matches it firmly. Clone size, where shown, is once, few, many, or a class for clones that have expanded.

clone size,J gene,V gene,D gene,CDR3 protein,CDR3 DNA
once,TRBJ1-1,TRBV4-1,TRBD1,CASSLGQGAMNTEAFF,TGCGCCAGCAGCCTGGGACAGGGGGCGATGAACACTGAAGCTTTCTTT
.,TRBJ1-2,TRBV30,TRBD1,CAWSTGTGYGYTF,TGTGCCTGGAGTACCGGGACAGGGTATGGCTACACCTTC
.,TRBJ1-2,TRBV18,.,CASSPDVRYGYTF,TGTGCCAGCTCACCAGACGTGCGGTATGGCTACACCTTC
.,TRBJ1-1,TRBV28,TRBD1,CASSPPGQGVRGTEAFF,TGTGCCAGCAGCCCACCGGGACAGGGGGTAAGGGGCACTGAAGCTTTCTTT
.,TRBJ2-5,TRBV2,TRBD2,CASSASGGAFKETQYF,TGTGCCAGCAGCGCTAGCGGGGGTGCCTTTAAAGAGACCCAGTACTTC
once,TRBJ1-2,TRBV30,TRBD1,CAWRRGQGLYGYTF,TGTGCCTGGAGGAGGGGGCAGGGCCTCTATGGCTACACCTTC
.,TRBJ2-7,TRBV7-2,.,CASSLESTGYEQYF,TGTGCCAGCAGCTTAGAGTCTACCGGTTATGAGCAGTACTTC
few,TRBJ1-3,TRBV19,.,CASSYGAGNTIYF,TGTGCCAGTAGTTACGGAGCGGGAAACACCATATATTTT
.,TRBJ1-5,TRBV10-3,.,CAISAGGESNQPQHF,TGTGCCATCAGTGCCGGGGGGGAAAGCAATCAGCCCCAGCATTTT
.,TRBJ2-1,TRBV5-1,TRBD2,CASSSVRSAIRAGGYNEQFF,TGCGCCAGCAGCTCCGTGAGGTCGGCGATACGCGCGGGGGGCTACAATGAGCAGTTCTTC
.,TRBJ1-1,TRBV7-2,.,CASSLDVGGDTEAFF,TGTGCCAGCAGCTTAGATGTGGGGGGGGACACTGAAGCTTTCTTT
.,TRBJ2-7,TRBV19,TRBD1,CASSRDREHEQYF,TGTGCCAGTAGTCGGGACAGGGAGCACGAGCAGTACTTC
.,TRBJ1-4,TRBV30,TRBD1,CAWDRGRREKLFF,TGTGCCTGGGACAGGGGGCGTCGTGAAAAACTGTTTTTT
few,TRBJ2-5,TRBV28,TRBD1,CASSIWTGELQETQYF,TGTGCCAGCAGTATCTGGACAGGGGAACTCCAAGAGACCCAGTACTTC
.,TRBJ1-6,TRBV6-5,TRBD1,CASSLGQGGGASPLHF,TGTGCCAGCAGTTTGGGACAGGGGGGAGGTGCGTCACCCCTCCACTTT
.,TRBJ2-7,TRBV6-5,TRBD2,CASSYASGRSYEQYF,TGTGCCAGCAGTTACGCGAGCGGGAGGAGCTACGAGCAGTACTTC
few,TRBJ1-4,TRBV12-3/TRBV12-4,TRBD1,CASRSGTGEKLFF,TGTGCCAGCAGGTCCGGGACAGGAGAAAAACTGTTTTTT
.,TRBJ2-7,TRBV21-1,.,CASSNGVGQGYEQYF,TGTGCCAGCAGCAATGGGGTGGGACAGGGCTACGAGCAGTACTTC
once,TRBJ1-3,TRBV7-2,.,CASSYGQHSGNTIYF,TGTGCCAGCAGCTATGGACAGCACTCTGGAAACACCATATATTTT
few,TRBJ1-1,TRBV2,.,CASGGSLSTEAFF,TGTGCCTCCGGGGGGAGTTTGAGCACTGAAGCTTTCTTT
once,TRBJ2-1,TRBV4-1,TRBD2,CASSQDHPSGGYNNEQFF,TGCGCCAGCAGCCAAGATCACCCGAGCGGGGGATACAACAATGAGCAGTTCTTC
.,TRBJ2-7,TRBV7-8,.,CASSLLGHEQYF,TGTGCCAGCAGCTTGCTGGGGCACGAGCAGTACTTC
.,TRBJ2-1,TRBV5-1,.,CASSLGSGRYNEQFF,TGCGCCAGCAGCTTGGGTAGCGGACGGTACAATGAGCAGTTCTTC
.,TRBJ1-5,TRBV6-6,.,CASSSGALASQPQHF,TGTGCCAGCAGCTCTGGGGCACTGGCAAGCCAGCCCCAGCATTTT
few,TRBJ1-2,TRBV5-4,.,CASSLTGFYTF,TGTGCCAGCAGCTTAACAGGTTTCTACACCTTC
.,TRBJ2-7,TRBV10-3,.,CAISESRGPTYEQYF,TGTGCCATCAGTGAGTCCCGAGGGCCAACCTACGAGCAGTACTTC
few,TRBJ1-2,TRBV2,.,CASSPPRQVGFGYTF,TGTGCCAGCAGCCCACCCAGACAGGTCGGATTTGGCTACACCTTC
.,TRBJ1-4,TRBV19,TRBD1,CATRGQGGKEKLFF,TGTGCCACCCGGGGACAGGGGGGAAAAGAAAAACTGTTTTTT
.,TRBJ1-6,TRBV6-1,TRBD1,CASNRQGRSSPLHF,TGTGCCAGCAACCGACAGGGAAGGAGTTCACCCCTCCACTTT
once,TRBJ2-7,TRBV5-4,TRBD2,CASSPEAGKSSYEQYF,TGTGCCAGCAGCCCGGAAGCGGGGAAAAGTTCCTACGAGCAGTACTTC
.,TRBJ2-3,TRBV9,.,CASSAVGYSTDTQYF,TGTGCCAGCAGCGCGGTCGGTTATAGCACAGATACGCAGTATTTT
once,TRBJ2-5,TRBV9,.,CASSVSPRGGSQETQYF,TGTGCCAGCAGCGTGAGCCCCCGTGGAGGATCCCAAGAGACCCAGTACTTC
.,TRBJ1-2,TRBV28,.,CASRPSVRPYGYTF,TGTGCCAGCAGACCCTCGGTTCGTCCCTATGGCTACACCTTC
.,TRBJ1-6,TRBV30,.,CAWRYRERSPLHF,TGTGCCTGGAGGTACAGGGAAAGATCACCCCTCCACTTT
.,TRBJ2-7,TRBV15,TRBD2,CATSRAPGRAKYEQYF,TGTGCCACCAGCAGAGCACCCGGGAGGGCCAAATACGAGCAGTACTTC
.,TRBJ2-3,TRBV10-3,TRBD2,CAISESKGLGARGDTQYF,TGTGCCATCAGTGAGTCGAAGGGACTAGGGGCCCGGGGGGATACGCAGTATTTT
.,TRBJ1-2,TRBV30,.,CAWSVAGEWSGYTF,TGTGCCTGGAGTGTTGCAGGGGAGTGGAGTGGCTACACCTTC
once,TRBJ2-1,TRBV7-2,.,CASSLITYNEQFF,TGTGCCAGCAGCTTAATCACCTACAATGAGCAGTTCTTC
.,TRBJ2-1,TRBV6-2/TRBV6-3,.,CASSPDMYNEQFF,TGTGCCAGCAGCCCGGACATGTACAATGAGCAGTTCTTC
.,TRBJ2-5,TRBV4-3,.,CASSQDRSDGQETQYF,TGCGCCAGCAGCCAAGATCGAAGCGACGGCCAAGAGACCCAGTACTTC
.,TRBJ2-5,TRBV15,TRBD2,CATSRDWGGSVVQETQYF,TGTGCCACCAGCAGAGATTGGGGGGGGTCGGTTGTCCAAGAGACCCAGTACTTC
.,TRBJ2-2,TRBV5-4,.,CASSPGLSNTGELFF,TGTGCCAGCAGCCCGGGACTTTCGAACACCGGGGAGCTGTTTTTT
.,TRBJ2-5,TRBV5-1,.,CASSFYSSQETQYF,TGCGCCAGCAGCTTCTACAGTTCGCAAGAGACCCAGTACTTC
.,TRBJ2-3,TRBV7-2,.,CASSSQGTDTQYF,TGTGCCAGCAGCTCACAGGGTACAGATACGCAGTATTTT
few,TRBJ2-1,TRBV9,TRBD2,CASSNAGGSYNEQFF,TGTGCCAGCAGCAACGCGGGGGGCTCCTACAATGAGCAGTTCTTC
few,TRBJ1-4,TRBV4-3,.,CASSPRRLTNEKLFF,TGCGCCAGCAGCCCCAGGAGGCTGACTAATGAAAAACTGTTTTTT
.,TRBJ1-1,TRBV24-1,TRBD1,CATSDATGTGERAFF,TGTGCCACCAGTGATGCAACCGGGACAGGGGAGAGAGCTTTCTTT
.,TRBJ2-1,TRBV11-2,TRBD1,CASSFSGTGLDEQFF,TGTGCCAGCAGCTTTTCCGGGACAGGGTTGGATGAGCAGTTCTTC
.,TRBJ1-3,TRBV6-5,TRBD1,CASSRQGAGGNTIYF,TGTGCCAGCAGTCGACAGGGGGCTGGCGGAAACACCATATATTTT
.,TRBJ2-7,TRBV29-1,.,CSVVDRAYEQYF,TGCAGCGTTGTGGACAGAGCCTACGAGCAGTACTTC
.,TRBJ1-2,TRBV2,.,CASIPQGTTGYTF,TGTGCCAGCATTCCTCAGGGAACTACTGGCTACACCTTC
once,TRBJ2-1,TRBV10-3,TRBD1,CAISAWDRSYNEQFF,TGTGCCATCAGTGCGTGGGACAGATCCTACAATGAGCAGTTCTTC
.,TRBJ1-2,TRBV19,TRBD1,CASSIPTGIGGYTF,TGTGCCAGTAGTATCCCGACAGGGATTGGCGGCTACACCTTC
.,TRBJ1-6,TRBV7-8,.,CASSLNRNSPLHF,TGTGCCAGCAGCTTAAACCGGAATTCACCCCTCCACTTT
.,TRBJ1-1,TRBV7-3,.,CASSLTTVSKAFF,TGTGCCAGCAGCTTAACGACAGTGAGTAAAGCTTTCTTT